The 22 T cell receptor beta chains in this list originate from one sample, sequenced in a study of shared T cell receptors in the human thymus. The method was immunoSEQ multiplex PCR; TCRdb's version includes in-frame clones alone and lacks a portion of them. Of more than 550,000 clones in the sample, 80% to 90% were seen once. This sample was also put to use in a study of human thymus T cells.

Specimen: thymocytes. The source of these receptors is a girl less than two years old with a congenital heart defect.

The chain has TRBV5-6 and TRBJ1-1; no clear D. CDR1 and CDR2 from the germline V gene are SGHDT and YYEEEE. This CDR3 region has 18 residues. Trimming removed 2 bases at V and 5 bases at J, with 25 bases between. CDR3 sequence: CASSLHFTEDPPGTEAFF. The CDR3 DNA follows: TGTGCCAGCAGCTTACACTTTACCGAGGACCCCCCGGGGACTGAAGCTTTCTTT.

The chain links TRBV11-2 to TRBJ2-2; TRBD2 agrees at 7 bases. In germline, CDR1 is SGHAT, CDR2 FQNNGV. The CDR3 is 17 amino acids. The trim removed 1 base at V and 1 base at J, leaving 6 bases unmatched. The CDR3 nucleotides read TGTGCCAGCAGCTTAGTTTACCTAGCGGTGAACACCGGGGAGCTGTTTTTT. This codes for CASSLVYLAVNTGELFF.

The chain uses TRBV29-1 and TRBJ2-3; possible D gene TRBD1, 6 bases. With 5 bases removed from V and 4 bases from J, the gap between germline ends came to 13 bases. The CDR3 loop spans 13 amino acids. The germline V gene encodes CDR1 SQVTM and CDR2 ANQGSEA. The CDR3: CSVTRGSSDTQYF. CDR3 bases: TGCAGCGTTACGAGGGGGAGCTCAGATACGCAGTATTTT.

This chain uses TRBV28 with TRBJ2-5, with TRBD2 identical over 9 bases. V shed 3 bases, J shed 2 bases, and the junction held 7 bases outside the gene matches. This CDR3 spans 16 amino acids. Germline loops: CDR1 MDHEN, CDR2 SYDVKM. DNA for the CDR3: TGTGCCAGCAGTTTCCAGGTGGCGGGGGGGCAAGAGACCCAGTACTTC. This codes for CASSFQVAGGQETQYF.

The chain joins TRBV4-1 to TRBJ1-2; a weak D match, TRBD1 (6 bases). This CDR3 has 15 amino acids. Germline V gene sequence: CDR1 MGHRA, CDR2 YSYEKL. V was trimmed by 0 bases and J by 4 bases, leaving 12 bases between them. CDR3 DNA: TGCGCCAGCAGCCAAGATGTTGCCAGGGGCTATGGCTACACCTTC. Amino acids: CASSQDVARGYGYTF.

The chain combines TRBV27 with TRBJ1-5, with D tentatively TRBD1 (5 bases). The V end lost 5 bases, the J end lost 0 bases, and 14 bases lay between the germline ends. CDR3 size: 16 residues. Germline lookup yields CDR1 MNHEY and CDR2 SMNVEV (reference sequence). Written as DNA, the CDR3 is TGTGCCAGCAGTCCAACTGACAGATATAGCAATCAGCCCCAGCATTTT. Translated: CASSPTDRYSNQPQHF.

V and J are TRBV10-3 and TRBJ1-1; D not resolved. Germline V gives CDR1 ENHRY, CDR2 SYGVKD. The CDR3 is 15 residues long. V was pared by 6 bases and J by 1 base, with 15 bases between. The DNA for the CDR3 is TGTGCCATCAGGCAGGAGGTCGGTGGGAACACTGAAGCTTTCTTT. This encodes CAIRQEVGGNTEAFF.

This chain's CDR3 is CATNCTGGNRGYGYTF. The CDR3 DNA sequence: TGTGCCACCAATTGCACAGGGGGAAACCGGGGCTATGGCTACACCTTC. V usage is TRBV15 and J usage is TRBJ1-2; 8 nucleotides match TRBD1. Looked up from germline, CDR1 is LNHNV and CDR2 is YYDKDF (reference sequence). This CDR3 is 16 amino acids long. With V trimmed by 7 bases and J by 4 bases, 14 bases remained unmatched.

Only a few counts were recorded for this clone. The chain joins TRBV18 to TRBJ2-5; 9 nucleotides agree with TRBD2. CDR3 size: 16 residues. V trimming: 4 bases; J trimming: 2 bases; junction bases outside the gene matches: 8. Germline V gives CDR1 KGHSH, CDR2 LQKENI. In DNA, the CDR3 is TGTGCCAGCTCACGCCGGACTAGCGTCAAACAAGAGACCCAGTACTTC. Translating gives CASSRRTSVKQETQYF.

This chain links TRBV14 with TRBJ2-4; D not resolved. The V gene's germline CDR1 is SGHDN and CDR2 FVKESK. The CDR3 is 15 amino acids. Trimming removed 4 bases from V and 0 bases from J, with 10 bases in between. The CDR3 bases are TGTGCCAGCAGCCGTACAGAGCTAGCCAAAAACATTCAGTACTTC. Protein: CASSRTELAKNIQYF.

V is TRBV6-1 and J is TRBJ1-2; D gene ambiguous. Germline V CDR1 and CDR2: MNHNS, SASEGT. This CDR3 spans 12 amino acids. Trimming shortened V by 4 bases and J by 7 bases, and 10 bases separated the two germline ends. DNA for the CDR3: TGTGCCAGCAGTGCCCCGTCAGGTGGCTACACCTTC. It translates to CASSAPSGGYTF.

The chain combines TRBV6-1 with TRBJ1-2; the D is unclear. V was pared by 8 bases and J by 8 bases, with 12 bases between. The CDR3 runs 11 residues. The germline V gene has CDR1 MNHNS and CDR2 SASEGT. CDR3 coding DNA: TGTGCCAGCCTCTCCTCGGGGGGCTACACCTTC. It encodes CASLSSGGYTF.

The chain joins TRBV5-1 to TRBJ1-2, with 7 bases that match TRBD1. The CDR3 sequence is 13 residues long. Germline assignment: CDR1 SGHRS and CDR2 YFSETQ. With 0 bases clipped from V and 13 bases from J, the junction kept 9 bases outside the gene matches. The CDR3 loop reads CASSLAEQGSLTF. In DNA form, the CDR3 reads TGCGCCAGCAGCTTGGCGGAACAGGGGAGTCTCACCTTC. The variable domain in full, completed from reference TRBV5-1 and TRBJ1-2, reads KAGVTQTPRYLIKTRGQQVTLSCSPISGHRSVSWYQQTPGQGLQFLFEYFSETQRNKGNFPGRFSGRQFSNSRSEMNVSTLELGDSALYLCASSLAEQGSLTFGSGTRLTVV.

The gene calls are TRBV19 and TRBJ1-3; D gene ambiguous. The CDR3 covers 15 residues. Germline CDR1 and CDR2: LNHDA and SQIVND (reference sequence). The V end lost 3 bases, the J end lost 4 bases, and 13 bases lay between the germline ends. The CDR3 loop is CASSISAKWGNTIYF. In DNA form, the CDR3 reads TGTGCCAGTAGTATCTCCGCTAAGTGGGGAAACACCATATATTTT.

This chain connects TRBV28 to TRBJ2-2; D perhaps matches TRBD1 (6 bases). The CDR3 is 15 residues long. CDR1 is MDHEN, CDR2 SYDVKM, per germline. Trimming cost V 7 bases and J 3 bases, with 15 bases left between them. CDR3: CASTPNRAYTGELFF. The CDR3 nucleotides are TGTGCCAGCACCCCAAACAGGGCATACACCGGGGAGCTGTTTTTT.

Concerning this clone: At the DNA level, this CDR3 is encoded by other sequences in the same sample as well. The chain combines TRBV30 with TRBJ1-6; D remains unclear. CDR3 size: 11 residues. V was pared by 4 bases and J by 5 bases, with 3 bases between. Germline V gene lookup returns CDR1 GTSNPN and CDR2 SVGIG (reference sequence). The CDR3 sequence: CAWTDNSPLHF. CDR3 in DNA: TGTGCCTGGACAGATAATTCACCCCTCCACTTT. Looking up the rest from reference TRBV30 and TRBJ1-6 gives the full variable domain: SQTIHQWPATLVQPVGSPLSLECTVEGTSNPNLYWYRQAAGRGLQLLFYSVGIGQISSEVPQNLSASRPQDRQFILSSKKLLLSDSGFYLCAWTDNSPLHFGNGTRLTVT.

The genes are TRBV4-1 and TRBJ2-7, with D possibly matching TRBD1 (6 bases). Trimming removed 2 bases from V and 5 bases from J, with 19 bases in between. Germline V gives CDR1 MGHRA, CDR2 YSYEKL. This CDR3 is built from 16 residues. The CDR3, as DNA: TGCGCCAGCAGCCAATCTGTTCGGGACAAACTGGACGAGCAGTACTTC. Translated: CASSQSVRDKLDEQYF.

This chain links TRBV7-2 with TRBJ1-2; D call uncertain. CDR1 and CDR2 (germline): SGHTA, FQGNSA. The CDR3 is 15 amino acids. Trimming removed 0 bases from V and 8 bases from J, with 16 bases in between. The CDR3 DNA sequence: TGTGCCAGCAGCTTAGCGGTCGCCCAAGAGATCGGCTACACCTTC. This encodes CASSLAVAQEIGYTF.

CDR3 protein: CASSQAQGIPNTGELFF. The DNA of the CDR3 is TGTGCCAGCAGCCAAGCTCAGGGAATCCCGAACACCGGGGAGCTGTTTTTT. The chain combines TRBV14 with TRBJ2-2; D may be TRBD1 (5 bases). CDR1 is SGHDN and CDR2 is FVKESK in the germline V gene. The CDR3 covers 17 residues. Trimming removed 1 base from V and 0 bases from J, with 12 bases in between. Full variable domain (missing parts from reference TRBV14 and TRBJ2-2): EAGVTQFPSHSVIEKGQTVTLRCDPISGHDNLYWYRRVMGKEIKFLLHFVKESKQDESGMPNNRFLAERTGGTYSTLKVQPAELEDSGVYFCASSQAQGIPNTGELFFGEGSRLTVL.

The chain employs TRBV2 and TRBJ1-2; 7 bases line up with TRBD1. CDR1 is SNHLY, CDR2 FYNNEI, per germline. The trim removed 2 bases at V and 1 base at J, leaving 10 bases unmatched. CDR3 length equals 17 residues. The CDR3 sequence is CASSEWVRGSLNYGYTF. The CDR3 DNA reads TGTGCCAGCAGTGAATGGGTCAGGGGGTCCCTTAACTATGGCTACACCTTC.

The J gene is TRBJ1-6, the V gene TRBV18; TRBD1 might be the D (6 bases). Germline V gene data show CDR1 as KGHSH and CDR2 as LQKENI. There are 16 residues in the CDR3. The V gene lost 4 bases and the J gene lost 3 bases, with 13 bases spanning the gap. The CDR3 region has the DNA TGTGCCAGCTCACAAAGGACAGACCTCTATAATTCACCCCTCCACTTT. It yields the protein CASSQRTDLYNSPLHF.

The chain joins TRBV7-2 to TRBJ2-1; 7 positions agree with TRBD1. After removal of 5 bases from V and 7 bases from J, the junction contained 11 bases not matched to a gene. CDR1 and CDR2 (germline): SGHTA, FQGNSA. CDR3 length: 15 residues. This CDR3 reads CASSELTGLRNEQFF. The CDR3 DNA sequence: TGTGCCAGCAGCGAGCTGACAGGGTTAAGGAATGAGCAGTTCTTC. Using reference TRBV7-2 and TRBJ2-1 for the parts outside the CDR3, the full variable domain is GAGVSQSPSNKVTEKGKDVELRCDPISGHTALYWYRQSLGQGLEFLIYFQGNSAPDKSGLPSDRFSAERTGGSVSTLTIQRTQQEDSAVYLCASSELTGLRNEQFFGPGTRLTVL.